Presented here are 32 T cell receptor beta chains from one specimen sequenced in a study of CD8 T cells in ankylosing spondylitis (TCRdb year 2017). For these TCRs, the target antigens are not known. The paper's findings and limits, for the study overall: A TCR beta motif of about 8 highly homologous amino acid variants appeared characteristic of blood from ankylosing spondylitis patients.

The receptor library was made with 5' RACE. The run used an Illumina HiSeq 2500. The public sequencing data were trimmed at Q25 with fastp and processed into clonotypes with MiXCR by TCRdb, which kept only in-frame beta chains. Here each entry gathers all rows of one CDR3 protein and keeps the most common genes and DNA. For this sample there are about 750,000 distinct CDR3 sequences; 19% appear just once. The ten top clones hold roughly a fifth of the sample. The source material was blood, either unsorted or a sorted T cell fraction (not recorded which). The receptors were gathered from a male donor with ankylosing spondylitis.

V gene TRBV3-1 combines with J gene TRBJ2-1, with 9 bases matching TRBD1. This CDR3 is built from 16 residues. Unmatched junction bases numbered 9, after V lost 5 bases and J lost 4 bases. The germline V gene encodes CDR1 LGHDT and CDR2 YNNKEL (reference sequence). The CDR3 region has the DNA TGTGCCAGCAGCTCCCCGGTAGGACAGGGGTACAATGAGCAGTTCTTC. Translating it yields CASSSPVGQGYNEQFF.

This chain uses TRBV20-1 with TRBJ2-5; D gene uncertain. This CDR3 has 12 amino acids. V lost 2 bases and J lost 2, with 6 bases in between. Germline V gene lookup returns CDR1 DFQATT and CDR2 SNEGSKA (reference sequence). The CDR3, as DNA: TGCAGTGCTAGACCGGTACAAGAGACCCAGTACTTC. Protein sequence: CSARPVQETQYF.

The rearrangement links TRBV5-1 to TRBJ1-6; perhaps TRBD1 as D (5 bases). The germline V and J ends were trimmed by 4 bases and 6 bases, with 11 bases remaining between them. This CDR3 has 14 amino acids. Germline assignment: CDR1 SGHRS and CDR2 YFSETQ. CDR3 nucleotides: TGCGCCAGCAGCGAGACAGAGCTTAATTCACCCCTCCACTTT. It encodes CASSETELNSPLHF.

This clonotype has just a few counts. The rearrangement uses TRBV7-9 and TRBJ1-3, with 8 bases identical to TRBD1. The V segment lost 2 bases and the J segment 1 base; nucleotides outside the gene matches: 4. CDR1 is SEHNR and CDR2 is FQNEAQ in the germline V gene (reference sequence). The CDR3 contains 16 residues. CDR3 in amino acids: CASSLRTGQSGNTIYF. CDR3 bases: TGTGCCAGCAGCTTACGGACAGGGCAGTCTGGAAACACCATATATTTT.

This clonotype was recorded a few times. The rearrangement uses TRBV9 and TRBJ2-5; no clear D gene. This CDR3 contains 15 residues. Germline lookup yields CDR1 SGDLS and CDR2 YYNGEE. Between the trimmed V and J ends, which lost 4 bases and 2 bases, there was a span of 15 bases. CDR3: CASSPAPDRQETQYF. DNA of the CDR3: TGTGCCAGCAGCCCGGCTCCCGACCGGCAAGAGACCCAGTACTTC. Combining the CDR3 with reference TRBV9 and TRBJ2-5 gives the whole variable domain DSGVTQTPKHLITATGQRVTLRCSPRSGDLSVYWYQQSLDQGLQFLIQYYNGEERAKGNILERFSAQQFPDLHSELNLSSLELGDSALYFCASSPAPDRQETQYFGPGTRLLVL.

The chain couples TRBV20-1 to TRBJ2-1; D might be TRBD2 (6 bases). The CDR3 has 15 residues. Trimming cost V 3 bases and J 7 bases, with 19 bases left between them. CDR1 DFQATT and CDR2 SNEGSKA come from the germline V gene (reference sequence). CDR3 residues: CSASDRATRGNEQFF. The CDR3 region has the DNA TGCAGTGCTAGCGACCGTGCGACTAGAGGGAATGAGCAGTTCTTC.

The rearrangement joins TRBV12-3 or TRBV12-4 to TRBJ1-5, with no clear D. The CDR3 totals 13 residues. V was trimmed by 3 bases and J by 9 bases, leaving 12 bases between them. CDR3 in amino acids: CASSFKEIGPQHF. The CDR3 DNA is TGTGCCAGCAGTTTTAAGGAAATTGGGCCCCAGCATTTT.

This clonotype was found a few times. The rearrangement joins TRBV24-1 to TRBJ2-5; 11 bases fit TRBD2. With V trimmed by 4 bases and J by 1 base, 7 bases remained unmatched. In germline, CDR1 is KGHDR, CDR2 SFDVKD. The CDR3 spans 17 residues. The CDR3 loop reads CATSEPLAGGPQETQYF. The CDR3 DNA follows: TGTGCCACCAGTGAACCTCTAGCGGGAGGACCCCAAGAGACCCAGTACTTC.

V and J are TRBV20-1 and TRBJ2-7; 10 bases line up with TRBD2. From germline, CDR1 is DFQATT and CDR2 SNEGSKA (reference sequence). The V segment lost 5 bases and the J segment 0 bases; nucleotides outside the gene matches: 7. The CDR3 is made up of 15 amino acids. The CDR3 bases are TGCAGTGCTCAAACAGGGACTAGCGCCTCCTACGAGCAGTACTTC. Translated, it gives CSAQTGTSASYEQYF.

This clonotype was seen only a few times. The chain uses TRBV11-2 and TRBJ1-1; no clear D gene. The CDR3 sequence is 14 residues long. Trimming pared 6 bases from V and 4 bases from J, leaving 15 bases between. Germline assignment: CDR1 SGHAT and CDR2 FQNNGV. For the CDR3, the DNA is TGTGCCAGCAGTCCCAGATATCGGGTCACTGAAGCTTTCTTT. Its protein product is CASSPRYRVTEAFF.

The CDR3 DNA sequence: TGTGCCAGCAGCCCCATAACCTCCTTTGACACTGAAGCTTTCTTT. Residues: CASSPITSFDTEAFF. V is TRBV7-9 and J is TRBJ1-1; D gene ambiguous. The CDR3 extends over 15 amino acids. V shed 5 bases and J shed 3 bases, with 16 bases lying between them. Germline CDR1 is SEHNR and CDR2 is FQNEAQ (reference sequence).

The V call is TRBV4-1, the J call TRBJ2-1, with 12 bases that match TRBD2. The ends lost 2 bases at V and 8 bases at J; junction bases unmatched: 7. The CDR3 sequence is 16 residues long. Germline-derived CDR1 and CDR2 are MGHRA and YSYEKL. CDR3: CASSQPTSGRKDEQFF. The CDR3 nucleotides read TGCGCCAGCAGCCAACCGACTAGCGGGAGAAAGGATGAGCAGTTCTTC.

The J gene is TRBJ2-3, the V gene TRBV4-1; no firm D call. The V end lost 6 bases, the J end lost 1 base, and 8 bases lay between the germline ends. Germline-derived CDR1 and CDR2 are MGHRA and YSYEKL. The CDR3 is 13 residues long. The CDR3 coding sequence is TGCGCCAGCAGAGAAGATGGCACAGATACGCAGTATTTT. Translation gives CASREDGTDTQYF.

This clonotype was detected many times. V usage is TRBV4-1 and J usage is TRBJ2-1; unclear D gene. CDR1 is MGHRA, CDR2 YSYEKL, per germline. This CDR3 spans 17 amino acids. V was pared by 0 bases and J by 4 bases, with 16 bases between. Here the CDR3 DNA reads TGCGCCAGCAGCCAAGATGTCGTGAGTGGGATTTACAATGAGCAGTTCTTC. It yields the protein CASSQDVVSGIYNEQFF.

This clonotype appeared a few times. The rearrangement links TRBV29-1 to TRBJ2-7; D gene uncertain. The CDR3 has 13 residues. Germline loops: CDR1 SQVTM, CDR2 ANQGSEA. The germline V and J ends were trimmed by 3 bases and 3 bases, with 12 bases remaining between them. CDR3 protein: CSVELGPNYEQYF. The CDR3 DNA is TGCAGCGTTGAGTTAGGACCAAACTACGAGCAGTACTTC.

There are many counts of this clonotype. The genes are TRBV7-8 and TRBJ2-1; no definite D call. Germline V CDR1 and CDR2: SGHVS, FQNEAQ. Trimming removed 4 bases from V and 3 bases from J, with 7 bases in between. The CDR3 runs to 13 residues. The CDR3 nucleotides are TGTGCCAGCAGCTCAGCTAGCTACAATGAGCAGTTCTTC. This translates into CASSSASYNEQFF.

This chain connects TRBV6-5 to TRBJ2-7, with D possibly being TRBD2 (6 bases). The CDR3 is made up of 14 amino acids. Germline-derived CDR1 and CDR2 are MNHEY and SVGAGI. Trimming removed 4 bases at V and 3 bases at J, with 13 bases between. CDR3 bases: TGTGCCAGCAGTTGGGACTTTCTCTACTACGAGCAGTACTTC. It translates to CASSWDFLYYEQYF.

This clonotype was observed a handful of times. V usage is TRBV20-1 and J usage is TRBJ2-5; TRBD2 agrees at 10 bases. The V and J ends lost 5 bases and 5 bases, in that order; junction bases with no gene match: 11. Germline V lookup: CDR1 DFQATT, CDR2 SNEGSKA (reference sequence). The CDR3 has 15 residues. The CDR3 DNA is TGCAGTGCTGGCCGTCTAGCGGGGGCTGGCGAGACCCAGTACTTC. Protein product: CSAGRLAGAGETQYF.

The chain couples TRBV5-6 to TRBJ2-3; perhaps D is TRBD1 or TRBD2 (5 bases each). The CDR3 runs to 16 residues. V gave up 2 bases and J gave up 4 bases, with 17 bases separating them. Germline V lookup: CDR1 SGHDT, CDR2 YYEEEE. The CDR3 is CASSFGALLLPDTQYF. The CDR3 DNA sequence: TGTGCCAGCAGCTTCGGGGCTCTTTTACTCCCAGATACGCAGTATTTT.

In its sample, this clonotype was seen once. The chain recombines TRBV6-2 or TRBV6-3 with TRBJ1-2; 7 bases agree with TRBD1. Germline trimming cut 6 bases from V and 2 bases from J; bases unmatched to any gene: 15. The V gene's germline CDR1 is MNHEY and CDR2 SVGEGT. The CDR3 has 17 amino acids. This chain's CDR3 is CASRIIPSTGTNYGYTF. CDR3 nucleotides: TGTGCCAGCAGAATTATCCCCTCGACAGGGACGAACTATGGCTACACCTTC.

This chain connects TRBV12-3 or TRBV12-4 to TRBJ2-3; 7 bases line up with TRBD1. This CDR3 region has 15 residues. Germline trimming cut 6 bases from V and 4 bases from J; bases unmatched to any gene: 10. CDR3: CASSPTGVYADTQYF. In nucleotides, the CDR3 is TGTGCCAGCAGCCCCACAGGGGTATACGCAGATACGCAGTATTTT.

This clonotype was observed many times. The genes are TRBV4-2 and TRBJ2-1; TRBD2 matches 8 bases. Trimming at V came to 0 bases and at J to 4 bases, leaving 5 bases not matched to a gene. The CDR3 is made up of 16 amino acids. Germline CDR1 LGHNA, CDR2 YNFKEQ. The CDR3 region is CASSQERLARYNEQFF. CDR3 DNA: TGTGCCAGCAGCCAAGAGAGACTAGCGCGTTACAATGAGCAGTTCTTC.

V is TRBV24-1 and J is TRBJ2-1; 7 nucleotides match TRBD2. J lost 7 bases, V lost 4 bases, and 15 bases had no gene match. The CDR3 covers 17 residues. Germline V gene data show CDR1 as KGHDR and CDR2 as SFDVKD. CDR3: CATSDRNEAGLLNEQFF. CDR3 bases: TGTGCCACCAGTGACCGAAACGAAGCGGGGTTATTGAATGAGCAGTTCTTC.

This clonotype was counted between two and nine times. This rearrangement joins TRBV10-1 to TRBJ2-1, with 8 bases aligning to TRBD1. V gave up 7 bases and J gave up 0 bases; unmatched junction bases: 8. The germline CDR1 and CDR2 sequences are WNHNN and SYGVQD (reference sequence). CDR3 length: 16 residues. The CDR3 reads CASIHRTGGSYNEQFF. The CDR3 DNA reads as TGCGCCAGCATTCATAGAACAGGGGGCTCCTACAATGAGCAGTTCTTC.

This clonotype occurred a few times. J is TRBJ2-1 and V is TRBV15, with D unclear. The germline V gene encodes CDR1 LNHNV and CDR2 YYDKDF (reference sequence). The CDR3 totals 12 residues. V lost 3 bases and J lost 4, with 4 bases in between. CDR3 loop: CATSRGYNEQFF. CDR3 sequence (DNA): TGTGCCACCAGCAGGGGTTACAATGAGCAGTTCTTC.

The rearrangement uses TRBV25-1 and TRBJ2-3, with D possibly being TRBD1 (6 bases). The CDR3 loop spans 15 amino acids. Germline V gene sequence: CDR1 MGHDK, CDR2 SYGVNS. V shed 8 bases and J shed 1 base, with 16 bases lying between them. The CDR3 region has the DNA TGTGCCAGCGCATCAAGGGACAAAGGCACAGATACGCAGTATTTT. Its protein is CASASRDKGTDTQYF.

This clonotype was observed a handful of times. This sequence joins TRBV5-1 and TRBJ1-1; D is ambiguous. Trimming left V 3 bases short and J 5 bases short, with 14 bases between. From germline, CDR1 is SGHRS and CDR2 YFSETQ. The length of the CDR3 is 14 residues. CDR3 residues: CASSWEGLGTEAFF. DNA for the CDR3: TGCGCCAGCAGCTGGGAGGGATTGGGAACTGAAGCTTTCTTT.

For the CDR3, the DNA is TGTGCCAGCAGCTCAGCTTCTCTTGGACAGAGAGAGACCCAGTACTTC. It codes for CASSSASLGQRETQYF. The V call is TRBV25-1, the J call TRBJ2-5; TRBD1 might be the D (6 bases). CDR1 is MGHDK and CDR2 is SYGVNS in the germline V gene. The V end lost 6 bases, the J end lost 4 bases, and 21 bases lay between the germline ends. The CDR3 runs 16 residues.

Many counts were recorded for this clonotype. The V gene is TRBV5-1, the J gene TRBJ2-3; D is uncertain. This CDR3 contains 11 residues. Trimming left V 4 bases short and J 2 bases short, with 2 bases between. Germline assignment: CDR1 SGHRS and CDR2 YFSETQ. CDR3 amino acids: CASSHTDTQYF. The CDR3 DNA reads as TGCGCCAGCAGCCACACAGATACGCAGTATTTT.

The chain combines TRBV4-1 with TRBJ2-3; 10 bases fit TRBD2. Looked up from germline, CDR1 is MGHRA and CDR2 is YSYEKL. This CDR3 contains 18 residues. Trimming took 0 bases from V and 4 from J; bases not matched to a gene: 10. CDR3 amino acids: CASSQEGQRGGGSDTQYF. The CDR3 region has the DNA TGCGCCAGCAGCCAAGAAGGGCAGCGGGGGGGGGGATCAGATACGCAGTATTTT.

V usage is TRBV12-3 or TRBV12-4 and J usage is TRBJ1-1; D is ambiguous. The CDR3 covers 12 residues. Trimming shortened V by 6 bases and J by 10 bases, and 15 bases separated the two germline ends. The CDR3 loop reads CASSLDPFGAFF. The CDR3 nucleotides are TGTGCCAGCAGCTTGGACCCATTTGGAGCTTTCTTT.

This chain's CDR3 is CSARTSGAYNEQFF. The CDR3, as DNA: TGCAGTGCAAGGACTAGCGGGGCCTACAATGAGCAGTTCTTC. This sequence joins TRBV20-1 and TRBJ2-1, with 12 bases that match TRBD2. V lost 6 bases and J lost 2; bases outside the gene matches: 2. Looked up from germline, CDR1 is DFQATT and CDR2 is SNEGSKA (reference sequence). The CDR3 has 14 residues.